This is a list of T cell receptor beta chains from one sample in a study of blood T cell repertoires in COVID-19. Repertoires were generated with immunoSEQ multiplex PCR, while TCRdb's copy carries only in-frame clones and drops some. The sample lists hundreds of thousands of clones; approximately 90% were seen once. Sequencing input: PBMCs or T cells enriched from blood (not recorded which). The receptors shown here come from a woman aged 18-35 years who had recovered from COVID-19. CDR3s leave out the opening cysteine and the closing phenylalanine or tryptophan.

CDR3 protein: ASSLIRAHNYGYT; V gene: TRBV7-8; J gene: TRBJ1-2
CDR3 protein: ASGGGTTGELF; V gene: TRBV11-3; J gene: TRBJ2-2
CDR3 protein: ASSSVRGTNEKLF; V gene: TRBV5-5; J gene: TRBJ1-4
CDR3 protein: ASIDREHHSGANVLT; V gene: TRBV5-1; J gene: TRBJ2-6
CDR3 protein: ASRDRGRGTGELF; V gene: TRBV7-8; J gene: TRBJ2-2
CDR3 protein: ASSPGPANYGYT; V gene: TRBV5-1; J gene: TRBJ1-2
CDR3 protein: ASSFLQGTYNEQF; V gene: TRBV7-2; J gene: TRBJ2-1
CDR3 protein: ASSLRRGNTEAF; V gene: TRBV11-2; J gene: TRBJ1-1
CDR3 protein: ASSQDSPQH; V gene: TRBV27; J gene: TRBJ1-5
CDR3 protein: AFRGGQSPSGANVLT; V gene: TRBV10-3; J gene: TRBJ2-6
CDR3 protein: ASSIGPGTGVTYEQY; V gene: TRBV19; J gene: TRBJ2-7
CDR3 protein: ASSLSLGGDQPQH; V gene: TRBV27; J gene: TRBJ1-5
CDR3 protein: ASNEAGNNEQF; V gene: TRBV6-5; J gene: TRBJ2-1
CDR3 protein: ASSISLQGNGYT; V gene: TRBV6-5; J gene: TRBJ1-2
CDR3 protein: ASAHGAGGIQRGYT; V gene: TRBV5-1; J gene: TRBJ1-2
CDR3 protein: ASSGQGVLKPQH; V gene: TRBV2; J gene: TRBJ1-5
CDR3 protein: ASSLEGLAGGPNEQF; V gene: TRBV5-8; J gene: TRBJ2-1
CDR3 protein: ASRPDRGNTEAF; V gene: TRBV5-1; J gene: TRBJ1-1
CDR3 protein: ACSDRVLYGYT; V gene: TRBV30; J gene: TRBJ1-2
CDR3 protein: ALSGGAGDTQY; V gene: TRBV10-3; J gene: TRBJ2-3
CDR3 protein: ASTDRQGGEKLF; V gene: TRBV6-5; J gene: TRBJ1-4
CDR3 protein: ASGQGNGNQPQH; V gene: TRBV9; J gene: TRBJ1-5
CDR3 protein: ATYPGQGTYEQY; V gene: TRBV10-3; J gene: TRBJ2-7
CDR3 protein: ATSRDPGVDQPQH; V gene: TRBV15; J gene: TRBJ1-5
CDR3 protein: ASSPVRRLLSTDTQY; V gene: TRBV28; J gene: TRBJ2-3
CDR3 protein: ASHRGDNYGYT; V gene: TRBV7-9; J gene: TRBJ1-2